This T cell receptor (beta chain) was recovered during a study of T cell responses to AZD1222 COVID-19 vaccine. The CDR3 runs 15 residues. V was cut by 3 bases and J by 8 bases, with 19 bases left in between. Germline V gene data show CDR1 as MDHEN and CDR2 as SYDVKM. The table came from immunoSEQ multiplex PCR; TCRdb's copy has only in-frame clones and leaves some out. Altogether 200,000 or so clones are present, approximately 94% being singletons, with the ten largest covering 1%. The V and J genes are TRBV28 and TRBJ1-2, with D maybe TRBD1 (6 bases). Sequenced material: peripheral blood, taken on day 0 of MenACWY control vaccination. This clonotype was sampled from an adult in good health. The CDR3 region has the DNA TGTGCCAGCAGTTTCTCAGGGGCCGTTAGGGGCGGCTACACCTTC. Protein sequence: CASSFSGAVRGGYTF.